What follows are 19 T cell receptor beta chains derived from one specimen sequenced in a study of radiotherapy plus CTLA-4 blockade in lung cancer (dated by TCRdb to the late 2010s). The library was built by means of the immunoSEQ multiplex PCR assay. The table comes from immuneACCESS by way of TCRdb, which keeps in-frame sequences with V and J called. Part of the clones is missing from these tables; in studies checked, under half for an unresolved V gene and the rest for unknown reasons. The sample table records roughly 77,000 clones; less than 85% of these occur just once. The ten largest make up approximately 10% of the sample. Material: peripheral blood, obtained from a patient treated with radiotherapy plus ipilimumab. The source is a human donor with non-small cell lung cancer whose response to radiotherapy plus ipilimumab could not be evaluated.

The V and J genes are TRBV19 and TRBJ2-5, with D possibly being TRBD1 (5 bases). There are 15 residues in the CDR3. Trimming left V 4 bases short and J 4 bases short, with 16 bases between. Looked up from germline, CDR1 is LNHDA and CDR2 is SQIVND (reference sequence). The DNA of the CDR3 is TGTGCCAGTAGTACTCAGCAGGGTGGCGCAGAGACCCAGTACTTC. It encodes CASSTQQGGAETQYF.

The table lists this clone with a few counts. The chain uses TRBV5-4 and TRBJ2-6; D is uncertain. Germline V gene data show CDR1 as SGHNT and CDR2 as YYREEE (reference sequence). The V end was cut by 4 bases, the J end by 0 bases, with 5 bases between. This CDR3 has 14 residues. CDR3 nucleotides: TGTGCCAGCAGCCCTTTCTCTGGGGCCAACGTCCTGACTTTC. Protein sequence: CASSPFSGANVLTF. Drawing the rest from reference TRBV5-4 and TRBJ2-6, the complete variable domain is ETGVTQSPTHLIKTRGQQVTLRCSSQSGHNTVSWYQQALGQGPQFIFQYYREEENGRGNFPPRFSGLQFPNYSSELNVNALELDDSALYLCASSPFSGANVLTFGAGSRLTVL.

The genes are TRBV30 and TRBJ1-1; D is ambiguous. The V gene's germline CDR1 is GTSNPN and CDR2 SVGIG (reference sequence). V shed 4 bases and J shed 5 bases, with 14 bases lying between them. This CDR3 contains 13 residues. This CDR3 reads CAWKEGGWTEAFF. CDR3 nucleotide sequence: TGTGCCTGGAAAGAGGGAGGGTGGACTGAAGCTTTCTTT.

J is TRBJ2-5 and V is TRBV7-7; TRBD1 agrees at 9 bases. The CDR3 extends over 13 amino acids. Germline lookup yields CDR1 SSHAT and CDR2 FNYEAQ (reference sequence). The V gene end was trimmed by 11 bases and the J gene end by 2 bases; junction bases not matched to a gene: 6. CDR3 region: CAGNRGRQETQYF. The CDR3 nucleotides read TGTGCCGGAAACAGGGGGCGGCAAGAGACCCAGTACTTC.

A note on this clone: This sample also contains other DNA sequences that code for the same CDR3. V gene TRBV9 combines with J gene TRBJ1-4; the D is unclear. Trimming left V 3 bases short and J 5 bases short, with 5 bases between. Looked up from germline, CDR1 is SGDLS and CDR2 is YYNGEE. The CDR3 runs 12 residues. The CDR3 nucleotides read TGTGCCAGCAGCGCCCAAAATGAAAAACTGTTTTTT. As protein: CASSAQNEKLFF. Variable domain in full (rest from reference TRBV9 and TRBJ1-4): DSGVTQTPKHLITATGQRVTLRCSPRSGDLSVYWYQQSLDQGLQFLIQYYNGEERAKGNILERFSAQQFPDLHSELNLSSLELGDSALYFCASSAQNEKLFFGSGTQLSVL.

The genes are TRBV27 and TRBJ2-7, with 7 bases fitting TRBD1. The CDR3 covers 13 residues. The V gene end was trimmed by 3 bases and the J gene end by 3 bases; junction bases not matched to a gene: 2. The V gene's germline CDR1 is MNHEY and CDR2 SMNVEV (reference sequence). The CDR3 nucleotides are TGTGCCAGCAGTTTCACAGGGGACTACGAGCAGTACTTC. Its translation is CASSFTGDYEQYF.

The table lists this clone with a few counts. This chain uses TRBV18 with TRBJ2-1; possibly TRBD2 for D (5 bases). CDR3 length: 17 residues. Germline V CDR1 and CDR2: KGHSH, LQKENI. V was cut by 3 bases and J by 6 bases, with 21 bases left in between. The CDR3 DNA is TGTGCCAGCTCACCTCCCGCCGGGTCCCGGGGTGCCAATGAGCAGTTCTTC. Amino acid sequence: CASSPPAGSRGANEQFF.

This clone was found a few times. V gene TRBV25-1 combines with J gene TRBJ1-1, with a weak D call TRBD1 (5 bases). V was shortened by 8 bases and J by 6 bases, with 22 bases between the two germline ends. The CDR3 has 15 amino acids. From germline, CDR1 is MGHDK and CDR2 SYGVNS. Here the CDR3 reads CASAFGAGEEAEAFF. The DNA for the CDR3 is TGTGCCAGCGCTTTCGGAGCGGGGGAGGAGGCTGAAGCTTTCTTT. The full variable domain, completed using reference TRBV25-1 and TRBJ1-1, is EADIYQTPRYLVIGTGKKITLECSQTMGHDKMYWYQQDPGMELHLIHYSYGVNSTEKGDLSSESTVSRIRTEHFPLTLESARPSHTSQYLCASAFGAGEEAEAFFGQGTRLTVV.

The chain is built from TRBV30 and TRBJ2-4, with 9 bases aligning to TRBD1. This CDR3 region has 14 residues. Trimming removed 3 bases from V and 6 bases from J; junction bases left unmatched: 6. Germline assignment: CDR1 GTSNPN and CDR2 SVGIG (reference sequence). CDR3 amino acids: CAWSQDRGINIQYF. The CDR3 DNA reads TGTGCCTGGAGCCAAGACAGGGGGATAAACATTCAGTACTTC.

The gene calls are TRBV7-2 and TRBJ2-1, with D possibly being TRBD1 (5 bases). Between the trimmed V and J ends, which lost 0 bases and 4 bases, there was a span of 7 bases. The germline V gene has CDR1 SGHTA and CDR2 FQGNSA. This CDR3 comprises 14 residues. In DNA form, the CDR3 reads TGTGCCAGCAGCTTAGCGGGGCGGTACAATGAGCAGTTCTTC. Its protein is CASSLAGRYNEQFF.

V is TRBV11-3 and J is TRBJ2-5; 7 bases are a match to TRBD2. Trimming took 5 bases from V and 5 from J; bases not matched to a gene: 11. CDR3 length: 15 amino acids. Looked up from germline, CDR1 is SGHNT and CDR2 is YENEEA. CDR3 loop: CASSPPIAGEETQYF. CDR3 bases: TGTGCCAGCAGCCCTCCAATAGCGGGTGAGGAGACCCAGTACTTC.

The gene calls are TRBV10-1 and TRBJ2-3; D uncertain. The V gene lost 6 bases and the J gene lost 0 bases, with 10 bases spanning the gap. This CDR3 contains 14 residues. The germline V gene encodes CDR1 WNHNN and CDR2 SYGVQD (reference sequence). The CDR3 sequence: CASRSSSSTDTQYF. The CDR3 DNA sequence: TGCGCCAGCAGATCAAGCTCTAGCACAGATACGCAGTATTTT.

The V and J genes are TRBV15 and TRBJ1-1, with unresolved D. Trimming pared 5 bases from V and 0 bases from J, leaving 7 bases between. Germline values: CDR1 LNHNV, CDR2 YYDKDF (reference sequence). The CDR3 length is 13 residues. The CDR3 DNA is TGTGCCACCAGCTTAGAGGTGAACACTGAAGCTTTCTTT. Amino acid sequence: CATSLEVNTEAFF. Looking up the rest from reference TRBV15 and TRBJ1-1 gives the full variable domain: DAMVIQNPRYQVTQFGKPVTLSCSQTLNHNVMYWYQQKSSQAPKLLFHYYDKDFNNEADTPDNFQSRRPNTSFCFLDIRSPGLGDTAMYLCATSLEVNTEAFFGQGTRLTVV.

The V gene is TRBV6-6, the J gene TRBJ1-1; TRBD1 matches at 8 bases. This CDR3 has 14 residues. CDR1 and CDR2 (germline): MNHNY, SVGAGI (reference sequence). Trimming cost V 6 bases and J 4 bases; bases outside gene matches: 7. DNA of the CDR3: TGTGCCAGCAGGCTCGGACAGGGTAGCACTGAAGCTTTCTTT. Amino acids: CASRLGQGSTEAFF.

V is TRBV7-3 and J is TRBJ2-4; D unresolved. Germline V gene data show CDR1 as SGHTA and CDR2 as FQGTGA. The CDR3 contains 13 residues. The V gene lost 5 bases and the J gene lost 8 bases, with 13 bases spanning the gap. The chain's CDR3 is CASSPDRSDIQYF. The DNA of the CDR3 is TGTGCCAGCAGCCCCGACCGGAGCGACATTCAGTACTTC.

Concerning this clone: No DNA is shown, since the ends of the CDR3 on it are uncertain; the CDR3 is the one TCRdb lists. The chain employs TRBV6-5 and TRBJ1-2; TRBD1, the table's D call, was not compared with the DNA. CDR1 MNHEY and CDR2 SVGAGI come from the germline V gene. The CDR3 region is 15 residues in length, termini included. CDR3: CASSTSTGSFYGYTF.

The genes are TRBV29-1 and TRBJ1-5, with a tentative D call TRBD1 (5 bases). CDR3 length equals 12 residues. Looked up from germline, CDR1 is SQVTM and CDR2 is ANQGSEA. The V end lost 5 bases, the J end lost 5 bases, and 10 bases lay between the germline ends. In DNA form, the CDR3 reads TGCAGCGTTACAACAGGCGATCAGCCCCAGCATTTT. Encoded protein: CSVTTGDQPQHF. Full variable domain (outside the CDR3, taken from reference TRBV29-1 and TRBJ1-5): SAVISQKPSRDICQRGTSLTIQCQVDSQVTMMFWYRQQPGQSLTLIATANQGSEATYESGFVIDKFPISRPNLTFSTLTVSNMSPEDSSIYLCSVTTGDQPQHFGDGTRLSIL.

The gene calls are TRBV29-1 and TRBJ2-5; D is perhaps TRBD2 (5 bases). V was clipped by 2 bases and J by 5 bases, with 6 bases between them. This CDR3 has 11 residues. The germline V gene has CDR1 SQVTM and CDR2 ANQGSEA. The CDR3 protein is CSVEPGETQYF. In DNA, the CDR3 is TGCAGCGTTGAACCGGGGGAGACCCAGTACTTC.

The rearrangement links TRBV20-1 to TRBJ2-3; 7 bases map to TRBD2. The trim removed 5 bases at V and 10 bases at J, leaving 6 bases unmatched. The CDR3 length is 11 residues. Germline assignment: CDR1 DFQATT and CDR2 SNEGSKA (reference sequence). CDR3 sequence (DNA): TGCAGTGCTCCTGGACTAGAAGCGCAGTATTTT. It translates to CSAPGLEAQYF.